The clone carrying this TCR beta chain appeared a single time. This entry is derived from a study of control samples from healthy donors and cancer patients. Trimming shortened V by 5 bases and J by 6 bases, and 24 bases separated the two germline ends. Looked up from germline, CDR1 is SGHAT and CDR2 is FQNNGV. This CDR3 is built from 17 residues. Sequencing was performed with immunoSEQ multiplex PCR; in TCRdb, only in-frame clones are kept and a portion is missing. The table lists fewer than 200,000 clones, about 93% of them singletons. The chain combines TRBV11-2 with TRBJ2-3; D perhaps matches TRBD2 (7 bases). Sequencing used blood. The receptor was isolated from a man aged 18-30 years in good health. CDR3 sequence: CASSAGPSWGGLDTQYF. The DNA of the CDR3 is TGTGCCAGCAGCGCTGGCCCCTCTTGGGGGGGCTTGGATACGCAGTATTTT.